The TCR beta chain under discussion was sequenced for a study of blood T cell repertoires in COVID-19 (TCRdb year 2020). About the full investigation: The collaborator samples originated in the United States, Italy and Spain and spanned the acute and convalescent phases of COVID-19. The material from the prospective study consisted of cDNA or gDNA derived from T cells, B-cell-depleted T cells, or PBMCs. The dataset comprised deeply sampled blood TCRbeta repertoires from subjects exposed to, actively infected with, or recovered from COVID-19. The repertoires were released in a freely available public database intended as a resource for research on the immune response to SARS-CoV-2. Samples were obtained from the ongoing ImmuneRACE study (first 160 participants) and from about 1,300 subjects provided by 6 global collaborators. Sample metadata almost always included a de-identified subject ID, COVID-19 status, age in years and sex. HLA class I and class II types, where available, came from metadata supplied by the sample provider rather than from assay-based typing.

TCRbeta CDR3 regions were amplified from genomic DNA by means of the immunoSEQ Assay, a bias-controlled multiplex PCR. The paper's data handling went like this. The number of nucleated cells in each sample was estimated by amplification of reference gene primers within the assay. To quantify the absolute abundance of each unique TCRbeta CDR3 rearrangement, sequence reads were collapsed and filtered. Productive Simpson clonality was computed per sample as the square root of Simpson's diversity index over productive rearrangements. The clones in this table, taken by TCRdb from immuneACCESS, are in-frame only. Not every clone is retained; where verified, under half of the shortfall comes from an unresolved V gene, and the cause of the rest is unknown. The D gene and trimming were derived from the DNA, and the V and J assignments and clone size from that table. This sample lists about 200,000 clones; 75% to 85% were detected once. The ten largest account for around 5.4% of the sample.

In Seattle, one collaborating source enrolled patients while the infection was active and tracked those patients longitudinally over the course of disease. Whole blood was collected in K2EDTA tubes by collaborating institutions according to the institutions' own protocols. Collaborator samples were shipped for TCRbeta analysis as frozen whole blood, isolated PBMCs, or DNA extracted from either sample type. Paper-wide results and their limitations: The quantity of clinical and demographic metadata differed by source and by participant and was supplied without curation.

The CDR3 holds 15 amino acids from the cysteine to the phenylalanine. The kept DNA is CDR3 alone, 45 bases in frame from the first base. The germline V gene sets CDR1 to SGHTA and CDR2 to FQGNSA. Trimming costs V 5 bases and J 5 bases, and their ends lie 13 bases apart. Note on this clone: Its antigen is still unknown. Nothing much larger sits one base from this clone, and base qualities are not available.

This TCR was sampled from a woman aged 40 to 55 with COVID-19, enrolled during active disease. The chain is encoded by TRBV7-2 joined to TRBJ1-6, with TRBD1 tentatively as D gene (6 bases match). Sequences were obtained from peripheral blood. The CDR3 protein sequence reads: CASSTRGFDNSPLHF. The DNA sequence is TGTGCCAGCAGCACCAGGGGCTTCGATAATTCACCCCTCCACTTT.